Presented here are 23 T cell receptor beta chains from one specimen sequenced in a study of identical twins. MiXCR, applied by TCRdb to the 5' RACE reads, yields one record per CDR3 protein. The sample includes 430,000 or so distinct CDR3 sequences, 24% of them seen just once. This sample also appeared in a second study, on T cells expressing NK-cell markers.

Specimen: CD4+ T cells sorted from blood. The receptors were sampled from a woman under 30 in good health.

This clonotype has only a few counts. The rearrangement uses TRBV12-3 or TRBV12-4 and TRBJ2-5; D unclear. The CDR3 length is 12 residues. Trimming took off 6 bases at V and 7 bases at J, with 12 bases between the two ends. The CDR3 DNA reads TGTGCCAGCAGCCAAGGACCCGGGACCCAGTACTTC. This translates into CASSQGPGTQYF.

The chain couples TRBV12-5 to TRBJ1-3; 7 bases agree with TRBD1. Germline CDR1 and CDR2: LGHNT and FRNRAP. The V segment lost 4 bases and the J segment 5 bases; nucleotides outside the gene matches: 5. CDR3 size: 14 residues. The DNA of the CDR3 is TGTGCTAGTGGTTCCGGGACAGATAGAAACACCATATATTTT. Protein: CASGSGTDRNTIYF.

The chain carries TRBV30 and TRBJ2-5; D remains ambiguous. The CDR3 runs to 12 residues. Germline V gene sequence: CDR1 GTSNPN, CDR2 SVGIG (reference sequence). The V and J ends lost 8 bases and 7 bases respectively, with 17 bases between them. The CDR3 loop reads CAAAPASRTQYF. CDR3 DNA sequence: TGTGCCGCTGCACCAGCCAGCAGGACCCAGTACTTC.

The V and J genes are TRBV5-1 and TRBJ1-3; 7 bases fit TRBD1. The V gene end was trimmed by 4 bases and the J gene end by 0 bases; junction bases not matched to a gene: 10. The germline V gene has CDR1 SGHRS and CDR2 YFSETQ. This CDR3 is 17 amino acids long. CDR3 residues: CASSNMPGQSSGNTIYF. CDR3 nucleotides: TGCGCCAGCAGCAATATGCCGGGACAGAGCTCTGGAAACACCATATATTTT.

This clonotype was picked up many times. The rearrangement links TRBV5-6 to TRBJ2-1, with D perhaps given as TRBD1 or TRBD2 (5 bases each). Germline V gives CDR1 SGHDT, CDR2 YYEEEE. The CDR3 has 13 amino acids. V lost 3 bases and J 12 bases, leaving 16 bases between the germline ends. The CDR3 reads CASSWDHGAGQFF. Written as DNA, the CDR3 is TGTGCCAGCAGCTGGGACCACGGAGCTGGGCAGTTCTTC.

The CDR3 DNA is TGTGCCAGCAGTGGATGGGCCCGGACCGGGGAGCTGTTTTTT. Amino acids: CASSGWARTGELFF. This rearrangement joins TRBV25-1 to TRBJ2-2; unclear D gene. The V gene's germline CDR1 is MGHDK and CDR2 SYGVNS. The CDR3 sequence is 14 residues long. The V gene lost 4 bases and the J gene lost 5 bases, with 11 bases spanning the gap.

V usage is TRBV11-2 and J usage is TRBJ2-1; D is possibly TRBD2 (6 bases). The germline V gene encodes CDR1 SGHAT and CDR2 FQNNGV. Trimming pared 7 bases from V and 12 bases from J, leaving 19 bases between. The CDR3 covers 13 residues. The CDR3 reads CASTPPTGEVQFF. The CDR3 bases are TGTGCCAGCACCCCCCCCACGGGAGAGGTGCAGTTCTTC.

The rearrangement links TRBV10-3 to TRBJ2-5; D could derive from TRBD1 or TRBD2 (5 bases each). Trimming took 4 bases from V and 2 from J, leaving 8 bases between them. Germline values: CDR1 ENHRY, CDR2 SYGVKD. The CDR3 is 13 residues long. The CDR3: CAISGREQETQYF. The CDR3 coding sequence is TGTGCCATCAGTGGCAGGGAGCAAGAGACCCAGTACTTC.

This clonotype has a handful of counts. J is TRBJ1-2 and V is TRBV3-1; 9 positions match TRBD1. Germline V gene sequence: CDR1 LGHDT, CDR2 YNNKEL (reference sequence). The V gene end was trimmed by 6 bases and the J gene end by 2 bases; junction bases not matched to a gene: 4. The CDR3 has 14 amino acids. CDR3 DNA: TGTGCCAGCAGGCTGGGACAGGGAAACTATGGCTACACCTTC. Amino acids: CASRLGQGNYGYTF. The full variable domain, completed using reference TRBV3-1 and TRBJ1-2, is DTAVSQTPKYLVTQMGNDKSIKCEQNLGHDTMYWYKQDSKKFLKIMFSYNNKELIINETVPNRFSPKSPDKAHLNLHINSLELGDSAVYFCASRLGQGNYGYTFGSGTRLTVV.

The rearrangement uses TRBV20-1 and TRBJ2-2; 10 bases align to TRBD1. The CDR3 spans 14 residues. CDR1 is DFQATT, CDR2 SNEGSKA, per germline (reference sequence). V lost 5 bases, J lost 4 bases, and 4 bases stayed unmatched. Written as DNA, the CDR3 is TGCAGTGCTCCTGACAGGGGGCTCACCGGGGAGCTGTTTTTT. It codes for CSAPDRGLTGELFF.

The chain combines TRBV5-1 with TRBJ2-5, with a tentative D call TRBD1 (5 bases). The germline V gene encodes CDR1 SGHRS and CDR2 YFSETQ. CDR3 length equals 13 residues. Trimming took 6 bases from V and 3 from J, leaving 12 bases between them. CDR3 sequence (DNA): TGCGCCAGCAAAATAGGCAGGGAAGAGACCCAGTACTTC. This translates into CASKIGREETQYF.

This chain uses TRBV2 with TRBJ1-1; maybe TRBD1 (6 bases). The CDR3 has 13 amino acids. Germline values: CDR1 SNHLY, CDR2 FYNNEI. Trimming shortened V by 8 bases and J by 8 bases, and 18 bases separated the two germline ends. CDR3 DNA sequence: TGTGCCAGCCAGGGACAACTGGAATCAGAAGCTTTCTTT. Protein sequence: CASQGQLESEAFF. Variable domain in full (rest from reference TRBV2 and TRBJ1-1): EPEVTQTPSHQVTQMGQEVILRCVPISNHLYFYWYRQILGQKVEFLVSFYNNEISEKSEIFDDQFSVERPDGSNFTLKIRSTKLEDSAMYFCASQGQLESEAFFGQGTRLTVV.

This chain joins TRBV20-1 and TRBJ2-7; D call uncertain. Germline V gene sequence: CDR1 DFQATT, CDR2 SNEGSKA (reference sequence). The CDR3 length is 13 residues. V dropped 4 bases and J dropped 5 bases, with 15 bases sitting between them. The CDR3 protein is CSAKAPEVNEQYF. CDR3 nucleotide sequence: TGCAGTGCTAAAGCGCCGGAAGTCAACGAGCAGTACTTC.

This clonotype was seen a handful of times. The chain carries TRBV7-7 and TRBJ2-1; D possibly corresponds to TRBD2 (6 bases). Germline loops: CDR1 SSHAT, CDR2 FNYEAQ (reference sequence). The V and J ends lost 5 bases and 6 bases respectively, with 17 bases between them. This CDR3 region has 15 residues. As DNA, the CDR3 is TGTGCCAGCAGCCGAGACGGGAGTGCGTTCAATGAGCAGTTCTTC. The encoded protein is CASSRDGSAFNEQFF.

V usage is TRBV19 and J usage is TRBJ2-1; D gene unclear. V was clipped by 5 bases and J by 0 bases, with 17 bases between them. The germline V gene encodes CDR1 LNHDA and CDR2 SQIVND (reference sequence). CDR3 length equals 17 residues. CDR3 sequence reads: CASSSQYGYSSYNEQFF. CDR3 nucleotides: TGTGCCAGTAGTTCGCAGTACGGGTACTCCTCCTACAATGAGCAGTTCTTC.

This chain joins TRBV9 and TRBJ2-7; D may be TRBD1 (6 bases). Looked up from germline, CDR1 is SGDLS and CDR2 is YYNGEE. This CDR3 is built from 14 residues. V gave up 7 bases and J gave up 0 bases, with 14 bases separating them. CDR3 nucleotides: TGTGCCAGCGCCGGGACACGATCCTCCTACGAGCAGTACTTC. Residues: CASAGTRSSYEQYF.

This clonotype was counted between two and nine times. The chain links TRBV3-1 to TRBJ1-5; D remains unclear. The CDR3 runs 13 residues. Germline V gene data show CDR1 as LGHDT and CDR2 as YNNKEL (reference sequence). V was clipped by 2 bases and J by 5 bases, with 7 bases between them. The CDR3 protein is CASSQRSDQPQHF. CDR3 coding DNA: TGTGCCAGCAGCCAACGGTCTGATCAGCCCCAGCATTTT.

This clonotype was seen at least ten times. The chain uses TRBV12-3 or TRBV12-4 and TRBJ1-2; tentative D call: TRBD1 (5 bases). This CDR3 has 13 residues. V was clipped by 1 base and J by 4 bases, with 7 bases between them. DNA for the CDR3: TGTGCCAGCAGTTTAGGACAGTTCTATGGCTACACCTTC. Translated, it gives CASSLGQFYGYTF.

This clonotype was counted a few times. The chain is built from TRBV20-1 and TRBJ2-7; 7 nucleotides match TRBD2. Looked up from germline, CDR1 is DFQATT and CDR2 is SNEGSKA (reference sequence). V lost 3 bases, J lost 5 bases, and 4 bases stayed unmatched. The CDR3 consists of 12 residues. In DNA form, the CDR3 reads TGCAGTGCTAGGGGAGCGGGAAACGAGCAGTACTTC. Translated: CSARGAGNEQYF.

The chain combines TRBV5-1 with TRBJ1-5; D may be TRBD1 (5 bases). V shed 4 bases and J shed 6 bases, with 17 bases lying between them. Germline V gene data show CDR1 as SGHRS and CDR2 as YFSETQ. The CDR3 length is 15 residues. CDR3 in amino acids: CASSVSWGNGQPQHF. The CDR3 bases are TGCGCCAGCAGCGTAAGCTGGGGGAACGGTCAGCCCCAGCATTTT.

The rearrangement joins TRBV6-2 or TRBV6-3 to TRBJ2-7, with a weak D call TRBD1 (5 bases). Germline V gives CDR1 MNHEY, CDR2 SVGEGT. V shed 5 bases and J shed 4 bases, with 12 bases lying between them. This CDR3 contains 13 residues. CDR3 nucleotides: TGTGCCAGCAGTCCAGGGCCGGAATACGAGCAGTACTTC. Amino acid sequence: CASSPGPEYEQYF.

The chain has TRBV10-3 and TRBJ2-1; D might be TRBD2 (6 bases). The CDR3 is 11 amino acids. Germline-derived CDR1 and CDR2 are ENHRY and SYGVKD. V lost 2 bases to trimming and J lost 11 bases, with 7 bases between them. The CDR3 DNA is TGTGCCATCAGTGAGGGGACTCAGCAGTTCTTC. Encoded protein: CAISEGTQQFF.

The CDR3 is CSASRSGDYYEQYF. The CDR3, as DNA: TGCAGTGCTAGTCGCTCCGGGGACTACTACGAGCAGTACTTC. V usage is TRBV20-1 and J usage is TRBJ2-7, with 7 bases that match TRBD2. The V gene's germline CDR1 is DFQATT and CDR2 SNEGSKA (reference sequence). The CDR3 consists of 14 residues. V shed 3 bases and J 3 bases; nucleotides not matched to a gene: 8.